The 23 T cell receptor beta chains in this list originate from one sample, sequenced in a study of Ad26.COV2.S vaccination and SARS-CoV-2 variants. Produced via immunoSEQ multiplex PCR; TCRdb's table is partial and in-frame only. The repertoire holds 440,000 or so clones, with about 90% as singletons. As to treatment: some 20 received Ad26.COV2.S at low or high dose, single or two shots; 5 received placebo; per-sample allocation not given. Day 63 following the first vaccine or placebo injection was when the samples were taken. The sequenced sample was peripheral blood, obtained in a trial of Ad26.COV2.S vaccine versus placebo. The receptors shown here come from a person aged 18-60 years who received the Ad26.COV2.S COVID-19 vaccine or a placebo.

The chain uses TRBV14 and TRBJ2-7; tentatively, D is TRBD1 or TRBD2 (5 bases each). Trimming took off 0 bases at V and 3 bases at J, with 12 bases between the two ends. From germline, CDR1 is SGHDN and CDR2 FVKESK. This CDR3 has 15 residues. CDR3: CASSQDLRGVYEQYF. The CDR3 bases are TGTGCCAGCAGCCAAGATCTACGGGGCGTCTACGAGCAGTACTTC. Looking up the rest from reference TRBV14 and TRBJ2-7 gives the full variable domain: EAGVTQFPSHSVIEKGQTVTLRCDPISGHDNLYWYRRVMGKEIKFLLHFVKESKQDESGMPNNRFLAERTGGTYSTLKVQPAELEDSGVYFCASSQDLRGVYEQYFGPGTRLTVT.

The chain employs TRBV28 and TRBJ2-1; the D is unclear. Trimming stripped 6 bases from V and 4 bases from J, with 7 bases between. Per germline, CDR1 MDHEN and CDR2 SYDVKM. The CDR3 spans 12 residues. The CDR3 here is CASSPIYNEQFF. The CDR3 DNA follows: TGTGCCAGCAGCCCCATTTACAATGAGCAGTTCTTC.

This chain uses TRBV29-1 with TRBJ1-2; D is unclear. Germline values: CDR1 SQVTM, CDR2 ANQGSEA. The CDR3 runs to 12 residues. With 6 bases removed from V and 12 bases from J, the gap between germline ends came to 20 bases. DNA for the CDR3: TGCAGCGTCGACGGTCGACATTTCGGAAACACCTTC. Translated, it gives CSVDGRHFGNTF.

The chain couples TRBV6-6 to TRBJ1-2, with TRBD1 matching 7 bases. Trimming took 2 bases from V and 8 from J; bases not matched to a gene: 5. This CDR3 contains 13 residues. Per the germline V gene, CDR1 is MNHNY and CDR2 is SVGAGI (reference sequence). This chain's CDR3 is CASSYTGEGGYTF. In DNA, the CDR3 is TGTGCCAGCAGTTACACAGGGGAAGGCGGCTACACCTTC.

The V gene is TRBV6-1, the J gene TRBJ2-7; 7 bases are shared with TRBD1. The germline CDR1 and CDR2 sequences are MNHNS and SASEGT. This CDR3 has 15 amino acids. Trimming took 5 bases from V and 0 from J; bases not matched to a gene: 7. The CDR3 here is CASSHRGQSSYEQYF. The CDR3 DNA reads as TGTGCCAGCAGTCACAGGGGCCAAAGCTCCTACGAGCAGTACTTC.

The chain employs TRBV2 and TRBJ2-1, with D possibly being TRBD1 or TRBD2 (6 bases each). The V gene's germline CDR1 is SNHLY and CDR2 FYNNEI. This CDR3 has 13 amino acids. V gave up 9 bases and J gave up 4 bases, with 13 bases separating them. Written as DNA, the CDR3 is TGTGCCAGAGGGGGGACACCGTACAATGAGCAGTTCTTC. Translated, it gives CARGGTPYNEQFF.

V usage is TRBV5-1 and J usage is TRBJ1-1; perhaps TRBD1 as D (6 bases). This CDR3 has 14 amino acids. The germline V and J ends were trimmed by 4 bases and 4 bases, with 14 bases remaining between them. Germline values: CDR1 SGHRS, CDR2 YFSETQ. This CDR3 is CASSGGQRGTEAFF. Here the CDR3 DNA reads TGCGCCAGCAGCGGTGGACAGCGGGGCACTGAAGCTTTCTTT.

This clone was detected only a few times. J is TRBJ1-4 and V is TRBV5-4; tentative D call: TRBD1 (5 bases). Trimming stripped 3 bases from V and 0 bases from J, with 9 bases between. Germline CDR1 and CDR2: SGHNT and YYREEE (reference sequence). There are 15 residues in the CDR3. The CDR3 DNA sequence: TGTGCCAGCAGCTCGGGAGGGGCAACTAATGAAAAACTGTTTTTT. Its protein is CASSSGGATNEKLFF.

V is TRBV5-5 and J is TRBJ1-3, with D perhaps TRBD1 (5 bases). The CDR3 contains 14 residues. The germline V gene encodes CDR1 SGHKS and CDR2 YYEKEE (reference sequence). V lost 6 bases, J lost 1 base, and 11 bases lay in between. The CDR3 reads CASTNWGSGNTIYF. The CDR3 nucleotides read TGTGCCAGCACCAACTGGGGGTCTGGAAACACCATATATTTT.

In its sample, this clone was seen once. This chain links TRBV15 with TRBJ2-3, with 7 positions matching TRBD2. The CDR3 covers 15 residues. Germline V lookup: CDR1 LNHNV, CDR2 YYDKDF (reference sequence). V lost 3 bases, J lost 7 bases, and 10 bases stayed unmatched. CDR3: CATSSRGGSGHTQYF. In nucleotides, the CDR3 is TGTGCCACCAGCAGTCGAGGCGGGAGTGGGCATACGCAGTATTTT.

This sequence joins TRBV7-8 and TRBJ2-3; unclear D gene. The CDR3 consists of 16 residues. Between the trimmed V and J ends, which lost 5 bases and 1 base, there was a span of 16 bases. The germline CDR1 and CDR2 sequences are SGHVS and FQNEAQ. CDR3 nucleotides: TGTGCCAGCAGCGCTTGGCCTAGATTAGGCACAGATACGCAGTATTTT. Its translation: CASSAWPRLGTDTQYF.

The chain couples TRBV27 to TRBJ1-4; D perhaps matches TRBD1 (5 bases). Germline V gene lookup returns CDR1 MNHEY and CDR2 SMNVEV (reference sequence). The CDR3 is 17 residues long. V dropped 0 bases and J dropped 0 bases, with 11 bases sitting between them. The CDR3 DNA sequence: TGTGCCAGCAGTTTATCGACCAGGACATCAACTAATGAAAAACTGTTTTTT. Translation: CASSLSTRTSTNEKLFF.

The rearrangement uses TRBV7-2 and TRBJ2-5, with TRBD1 identical over 7 bases. Looked up from germline, CDR1 is SGHTA and CDR2 is FQGNSA. The CDR3 contains 13 residues. V gave up 5 bases and J gave up 8 bases; unmatched junction bases: 8. CDR3 region: CASSTAQGGTQYF. CDR3 nucleotide sequence: TGTGCCAGCAGCACGGCCCAAGGGGGCACCCAGTACTTC.

V usage is TRBV4-2 and J usage is TRBJ1-6, with TRBD1 matching 8 bases. The CDR3 extends over 15 amino acids. CDR1 is LGHNA and CDR2 is YNFKEQ in the germline V gene. V was clipped by 3 bases and J by 10 bases; unmatched bases: 8. The CDR3, as DNA: TGTGCCAGCAGCCAGATTGACAGGGGACGATCACCCCTCCACTTT. Protein: CASSQIDRGRSPLHF.

The chain joins TRBV9 to TRBJ1-5, with D possibly being TRBD1 (6 bases). Trimming pared 0 bases from V and 4 bases from J, leaving 11 bases between. Germline V gene lookup returns CDR1 SGDLS and CDR2 YYNGEE. This CDR3 is built from 15 residues. The CDR3 nucleotides read TGTGCCAGCAGCGTAGAGGGGGGGCGGAATCAGCCCCAGCATTTT. It is translated as CASSVEGGRNQPQHF.

The V gene is TRBV5-1, the J gene TRBJ1-2; D call uncertain. The V end was cut by 4 bases, the J end by 0 bases, with 13 bases between. The length of the CDR3 is 15 residues. The germline V gene encodes CDR1 SGHRS and CDR2 YFSETQ. CDR3 in amino acids: CASSLDALSNYGYTF. Here the CDR3 DNA reads TGCGCCAGCAGCCTAGACGCCCTTTCTAACTATGGCTACACCTTC. Combining the CDR3 with reference TRBV5-1 and TRBJ1-2 gives the whole variable domain KAGVTQTPRYLIKTRGQQVTLSCSPISGHRSVSWYQQTPGQGLQFLFEYFSETQRNKGNFPGRFSGRQFSNSRSEMNVSTLELGDSALYLCASSLDALSNYGYTFGSGTRLTVV.

This sequence joins TRBV7-2 and TRBJ2-6, with 14 bases identical to TRBD2. Trimming took 5 bases from V and 9 from J; bases not matched to a gene: 15. Germline-derived CDR1 and CDR2 are SGHTA and FQGNSA. CDR3 length: 19 residues. In nucleotides, the CDR3 is TGTGCCAGCAGCCCGAACGGGGGACTAGCGGGAGTTGGAGGCAACGTCCTGACTTTC. It codes for CASSPNGGLAGVGGNVLTF.

The rearrangement links TRBV11-2 to TRBJ2-2; D is uncertain. Trimming stripped 5 bases from V and 2 bases from J, with 9 bases between. The CDR3 runs to 14 residues. Germline CDR1 is SGHAT and CDR2 is FQNNGV. CDR3 region: CASSPVLNTGELFF. The DNA for the CDR3 is TGTGCCAGCAGCCCCGTATTAAACACCGGGGAGCTGTTTTTT.

The CDR3 sequence: CASSSGTGVNYGYTF. The CDR3 bases are TGTGCCAGCAGTTCTGGGACAGGGGTAAACTATGGCTACACCTTC. The chain carries TRBV28 and TRBJ1-2; 10 bases align to TRBD1. This CDR3 is built from 15 residues. Germline lookup yields CDR1 MDHEN and CDR2 SYDVKM. Trimming removed 4 bases from V and 2 bases from J; junction bases left unmatched: 4.

This chain connects TRBV19 to TRBJ1-1; TRBD1 matches 8 bases. V lost 7 bases to trimming and J lost 4 bases; unmatched junction nucleotides: 8. The CDR3 length is 14 residues. CDR1 and CDR2 (germline): LNHDA, SQIVND (reference sequence). The chain's CDR3 is CASTQTGVGTEAFF. As DNA, the CDR3 is TGTGCCAGTACCCAGACAGGGGTCGGCACTGAAGCTTTCTTT.

This clone has only a few counts. Being one base from a much bigger clone, this may be a read error. V gene TRBV27 combines with J gene TRBJ2-6; D uncertain. The germline V gene has CDR1 MNHEY and CDR2 SMNVEV (reference sequence). The CDR3 runs 14 residues. Trimming cost V 4 bases and J 0 bases, with 4 bases left between them. The CDR3 DNA sequence: TGTGCCAGCAGTTACAGCTCTGGGGCCAACGTCCTGACTTTC. Amino acid sequence: CASSYSSGANVLTF.

The genes are TRBV10-3 and TRBJ2-7; 13 bases match TRBD2. Germline-derived CDR1 and CDR2 are ENHRY and SYGVKD. This CDR3 comprises 13 residues. After removal of 6 bases from V and 6 bases from J, the junction contained 2 bases not matched to a gene. This CDR3 reads CAIRGLAGAEQYF. The CDR3 DNA is TGTGCCATCAGAGGACTAGCGGGAGCCGAGCAGTACTTC.

The chain links TRBV29-1 to TRBJ2-1, with D maybe TRBD1 (6 bases). Germline loops: CDR1 SQVTM, CDR2 ANQGSEA. The CDR3 loop spans 15 amino acids. V lost 4 bases and J 6 bases, leaving 19 bases between the germline ends. The CDR3 spells CSVGTGQHNLNEQFF. The DNA for the CDR3 is TGCAGCGTTGGGACTGGACAGCATAACCTCAATGAGCAGTTCTTC.